The T cell receptor beta chain described here comes from a study of shared clonotypes between healthy human individuals. Using immunoSEQ multiplex PCR, the repertoire was profiled, and TCRdb retains in-frame clones only, with some absent. The sample has approximately 440,000 clones; more than 70% are singletons. The CDR3 spans 13 residues. Trimming pared 1 base from V and 9 bases from J, leaving 10 bases between. Per the germline V gene, CDR1 is SGHAT and CDR2 is FQNNGV. This TCR derives from a woman in her 40s in good health. Some clones in this sample may be carry-over from other donors' samples. Sequenced material: PBMCs. The chain recombines TRBV11-2 with TRBJ2-1; no reliable D call. In DNA, the CDR3 is TGTGCCAGCAGCTTAGGTAGCATCGGTGAGCAGTTCTTC. Protein sequence: CASSLGSIGEQFF. The full variable domain, its missing parts supplied by reference TRBV11-2 and TRBJ2-1, is EAGVAQSPRYKIIEKRQSVAFWCNPISGHATLYWYQQILGQGPKLLIQFQNNGVVDDSQLPKDRFSAERLKGVDSTLKIQPAKLEDSAVYLCASSLGSIGEQFFGPGTRLTVL.